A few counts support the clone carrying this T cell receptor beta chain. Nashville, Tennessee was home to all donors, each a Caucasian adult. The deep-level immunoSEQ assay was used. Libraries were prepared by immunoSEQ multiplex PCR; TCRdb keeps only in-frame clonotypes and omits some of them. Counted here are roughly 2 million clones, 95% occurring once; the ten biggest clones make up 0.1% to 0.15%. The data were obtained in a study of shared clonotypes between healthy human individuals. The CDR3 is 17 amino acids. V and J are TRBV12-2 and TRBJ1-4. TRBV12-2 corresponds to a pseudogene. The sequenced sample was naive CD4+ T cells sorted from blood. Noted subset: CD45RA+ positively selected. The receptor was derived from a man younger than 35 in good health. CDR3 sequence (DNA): TGTGCAAGTCGCTTCGTGGCGGGGGGACAGTGTAATGAAAAACTGTTTTTT. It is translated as CASRFVAGGQCNEKLFF.